Included here is one TCR beta chain sequence, with context. This CDR3 region has 17 residues. Looked up from germline, CDR1 is LGHDT and CDR2 is YNNKEL (reference sequence). V gave up 4 bases and J gave up 7 bases; unmatched junction bases: 15. Per the study methods: Reference gene primers were amplified, and this amplification served to estimate nucleated cell counts. Generated by immunoSEQ multiplex PCR, the TCRdb table keeps only in-frame clones and is missing some. V, J and clone size reflect that table, while D and trimming were determined from the DNA. The repertoire holds 100,000 to 150,000 clones, with 88% as singletons. This sample is part of a study of blood T cell repertoires in COVID-19. Study-level information: Both acute and convalescent COVID-19 samples were obtained from the United States, Italy and Spain. Nucleic acid was either cDNA or gDNA, and it came from T cells, B-cell-depleted T cells, or PBMCs.

The sequence was collected from a human donor in a cohort sampled during active COVID-19. The chain employs TRBV3-1 (or the pseudogene TRBV3-2) and TRBJ2-1; TRBD2 matches 8 bases. Sequenced sample: peripheral blood. As DNA, the CDR3 is TGTGCCAGCAGCCCACCACCTGCTAGCGGGCGAGGGAATGAGCAGTTCTTC. This translates into CASSPPPASGRGNEQFF.